These 14 T cell receptor beta chains came from one sample sequenced in a study of T cells in localized non-small cell lung cancer. Clones were sequenced by immunoSEQ multiplex PCR, and TCRdb holds only the in-frame ones, with some missing. Of 100,000 to 150,000 clones listed, 89% are singletons. Sequencing used peripheral blood, obtained before any cancer treatment. The receptor source for this set is a female donor older than 55 with stage I lung adenocarcinoma.

This rearrangement joins TRBV6-6 to TRBJ2-7, with a possible D match to TRBD2 (6 bases). The CDR3 is 13 residues long. CDR1 MNHNY and CDR2 SVGAGI come from the germline V gene (reference sequence). Trimming left V 3 bases short and J 4 bases short, with 10 bases between. This chain's CDR3 is CASSYAGKYEQYF. The CDR3 nucleotides are TGTGCCAGCAGTTATGCGGGAAAGTACGAGCAGTACTTC.

J is TRBJ2-1 and V is TRBV6-5; D is unclear. Trimming removed 6 bases at V and 5 bases at J, with 8 bases between. The CDR3 sequence is 12 residues long. Germline V CDR1 and CDR2: MNHEY, SVGAGI. CDR3 in DNA: TGTGCCAGCAGGAACTTGAACAATGAGCAGTTCTTC. Protein: CASRNLNNEQFF.

The gene calls are TRBV6-1 and TRBJ1-1, with 7 positions matching TRBD1. V shed 4 bases, J shed 4 bases, and the junction held 3 bases outside the gene matches. CDR1 is MNHNS, CDR2 SASEGT, per germline. CDR3 size: 13 residues. The CDR3 DNA is TGTGCCAGCAGTGCAACAGGGGTCACTGAAGCTTTCTTT. This gives the protein CASSATGVTEAFF.

The chain is built from TRBV19 and TRBJ2-1; 7 bases line up with TRBD1. V lost 4 bases, J lost 8 bases, and 11 bases stayed unmatched. CDR1 and CDR2 from the germline V gene are LNHDA and SQIVND (reference sequence). This CDR3 region has 15 residues. CDR3 protein: CASSTSTGKADEQFF. CDR3 DNA sequence: TGTGCCAGTAGTACCTCGACAGGGAAGGCCGATGAGCAGTTCTTC. The entire variable domain, with the rest obtained from reference TRBV19 and TRBJ2-1, is as follows: DGGITQSPKYLFRKEGQNVTLSCEQNLNHDAMYWYRQDPGQGLRLIYYSQIVNDFQKGDIAEGYSVSREKKESFPLTVTSAQKNPTAFYLCASSTSTGKADEQFFGPGTRLTVL.

The gene calls are TRBV25-1 and TRBJ1-6; D not certain. Germline lookup yields CDR1 MGHDK and CDR2 SYGVNS. The CDR3 extends over 13 amino acids. With 7 bases removed from V and 8 bases from J, the gap between germline ends came to 12 bases. The chain's CDR3 is CASKGYMDSPLHF. Here the CDR3 DNA reads TGTGCCAGCAAGGGATATATGGATTCACCCCTCCACTTT.

The chain employs TRBV7-2 and TRBJ1-1; D may be TRBD1 (5 bases). Germline V CDR1 and CDR2: SGHTA, FQGNSA. The CDR3 contains 13 residues. V was cut by 1 base and J by 6 bases, with 9 bases left in between. The DNA of the CDR3 is TGTGCCAGCAGCTTAGAGAGGGGCGCTGAAGCTTTCTTT. Amino acid sequence: CASSLERGAEAFF. The full variable domain, completed using reference TRBV7-2 and TRBJ1-1, is GAGVSQSPSNKVTEKGKDVELRCDPISGHTALYWYRQSLGQGLEFLIYFQGNSAPDKSGLPSDRFSAERTGGSVSTLTIQRTQQEDSAVYLCASSLERGAEAFFGQGTRLTVV.

The J gene is TRBJ1-1, the V gene TRBV6-1; weak D call: TRBD1 (6 bases). CDR3 length: 13 residues. CDR1 and CDR2 (germline): MNHNS, SASEGT. V lost 8 bases to trimming and J lost 1 base, with 11 bases between them. CDR3: CASAGQPNTEAFF. The CDR3 DNA reads TGTGCCAGCGCCGGACAGCCGAACACTGAAGCTTTCTTT.

The chain joins TRBV19 to TRBJ2-7; tentatively, D is TRBD1 (5 bases). The length of the CDR3 is 14 residues. The V and J ends lost 1 base and 0 bases respectively, with 7 bases between them. In germline, CDR1 is LNHDA, CDR2 SQIVND (reference sequence). As DNA, the CDR3 is TGTGCCAGTAGTATAGCCAGGGACTCCTACGAGCAGTACTTC. This sequence encodes CASSIARDSYEQYF.

This chain connects TRBV14 to TRBJ1-2, with TRBD1 as a possible D gene (6 bases). Germline V gene lookup returns CDR1 SGHDN and CDR2 FVKESK. V was cut by 2 bases and J by 0 bases, with 10 bases left in between. CDR3 length equals 15 residues. CDR3 nucleotide sequence: TGTGCCAGCAGCCAAATCAGGGGAGCTAACTATGGCTACACCTTC. Translated: CASSQIRGANYGYTF.

V usage is TRBV9 and J usage is TRBJ2-2, with D possibly being TRBD1 (5 bases). The CDR3 runs to 17 residues. V lost 2 bases, J lost 0 bases, and 14 bases lay in between. Per germline, CDR1 SGDLS and CDR2 YYNGEE. CDR3 nucleotides: TGTGCCAGCAGCGTCCCGGATGGGGCTCCGAACACCGGGGAGCTGTTTTTT. Translated: CASSVPDGAPNTGELFF.

V gene TRBV7-3 combines with J gene TRBJ1-4; D gene unclear. The germline CDR1 and CDR2 sequences are SGHTA and FQGTGA. The CDR3 loop spans 14 amino acids. Between the trimmed V and J ends, which lost 1 base and 5 bases, there was a span of 8 bases. DNA of the CDR3: TGTGCCAGCAGCTTAAAGCAAGCGAATGAAAAACTGTTTTTT. Protein sequence: CASSLKQANEKLFF.

The chain couples TRBV5-4 to TRBJ2-7; D perhaps matches TRBD1 (6 bases). The V end was cut by 4 bases, the J end by 1 base, with 9 bases between. This CDR3 has 13 amino acids. Germline V lookup: CDR1 SGHNT, CDR2 YYREEE (reference sequence). CDR3 protein: CASSQGQSYEQYF. CDR3 coding DNA: TGTGCCAGCAGCCAAGGACAGTCCTACGAGCAGTACTTC.

With regard to this clone: One end of the junction fails to match germline, which may point to a read error. The chain has TRBV7-9 and TRBJ2-1; TRBD1 agrees at 8 bases. Per the germline V gene, CDR1 is SEHNR and CDR2 is FQNEAQ (reference sequence). CDR3 size: 12 residues. This CDR3 reads CASSSNDRGLVF. The CDR3 coding sequence is TGTGCCAGCAGCTCTAACGACAGGGGTCTGGTCTTC.

This chain uses TRBV18 with TRBJ2-1; 10 bases align to TRBD2. The V and J ends lost 0 bases and 4 bases, in that order; junction bases with no gene match: 12. The CDR3 loop spans 19 amino acids. Germline loops: CDR1 KGHSH, CDR2 LQKENI. The CDR3, as DNA: TGTGCCAGCTCACCACCCGCAATTCCCGGACTAGCGGAGTACAATGAGCAGTTCTTC. Translating it yields CASSPPAIPGLAEYNEQFF.